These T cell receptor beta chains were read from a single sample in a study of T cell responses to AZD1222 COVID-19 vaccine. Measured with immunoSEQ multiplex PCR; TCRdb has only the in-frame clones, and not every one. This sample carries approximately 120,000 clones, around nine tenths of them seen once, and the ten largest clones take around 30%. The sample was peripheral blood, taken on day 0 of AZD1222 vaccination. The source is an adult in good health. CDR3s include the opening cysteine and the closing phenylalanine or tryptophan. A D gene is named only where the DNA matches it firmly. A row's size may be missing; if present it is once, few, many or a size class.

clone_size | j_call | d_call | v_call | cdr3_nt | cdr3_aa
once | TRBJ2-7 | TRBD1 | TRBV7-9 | TGTGCCAGCAGCCGGGACAGGGGCTACGAGCAGTACTTC | CASSRDRGYEQYF
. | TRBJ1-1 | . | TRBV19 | TGTGCCAGCCAAAGGGGCGAACAGATGAACACTGAAGCTTTCTTT | CASQRGEQMNTEAFF
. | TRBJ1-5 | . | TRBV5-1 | TGCGCCAGCAGCTTGTCAGGTGAGGGGCCCCAGCATTTT | CASSLSGEGPQHF
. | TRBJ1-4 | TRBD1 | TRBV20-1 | TGCAGTGCTAGTCCCGGACAGGTGCTTAATGAAAAACTGTTTTTT | CSASPGQVLNEKLFF
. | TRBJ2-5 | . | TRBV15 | TGTGCCACGAGGAAGGCGGAGACCCAGTACTTC | CATRKAETQYF
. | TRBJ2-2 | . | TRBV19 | TGTGCCAGTAGTAGTCAGACCGTTACCGGGGAGCTGTTTTTT | CASSSQTVTGELFF
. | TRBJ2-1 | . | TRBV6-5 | TGTGCCAGCCGACGGGGGCAAATAGCCTTCGATGAGCAGTTCTTC | CASRRGQIAFDEQFF
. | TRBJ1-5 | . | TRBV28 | TGTGCCAGCAGTCCCCCTATACAGCAGCCCCAGCATTTT | CASSPPIQQPQHF
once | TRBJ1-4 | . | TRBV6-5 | TGTGCCAGCAGCGCTCAGTTGGGAGAAAAACTGTTTTTT | CASSAQLGEKLFF
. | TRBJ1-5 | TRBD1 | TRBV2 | TGTGCCAGCAGTGAAGGGACAGGGGCCTTTTTTAGCAATCAGCCCCAGCATTTT | CASSEGTGAFFSNQPQHF
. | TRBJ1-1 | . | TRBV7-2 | TGTGCCAGCAGTCCGGAGGTAACTGAAGCTTTCTTT | CASSPEVTEAFF
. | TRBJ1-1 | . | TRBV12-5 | TGTGCTAGTGGTTCCTCCTATGGGAACACTGAAGCTTTCTTT | CASGSSYGNTEAFF
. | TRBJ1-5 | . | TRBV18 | TGTGCCAGCTCACCGGGCGACAGCTCACTTAGCAATCAGCCCCAGCATTTT | CASSPGDSSLSNQPQHF
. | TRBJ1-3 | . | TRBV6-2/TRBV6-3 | TGTGCCAGCAGTTACTCGGGAGCCTTTTCTGGAAACACCATATATTTT | CASSYSGAFSGNTIYF
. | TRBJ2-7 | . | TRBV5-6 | TGTGCCAGCAGCTTACCACAGGGGGAGGGGCAGTACTTC | CASSLPQGEGQYF
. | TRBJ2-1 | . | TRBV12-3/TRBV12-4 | TGTGCCAGCAGTTTAGCGCAAGACGGTGAGCAGTTCTTC | CASSLAQDGEQFF
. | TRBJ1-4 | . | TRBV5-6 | TGTGCCAGCAGCCTGGACAGAGATAATGAAAAACTGTTTTTT | CASSLDRDNEKLFF
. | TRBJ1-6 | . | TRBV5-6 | TGTGCCAGCAGCTTGGAGGGGGGATGGTCACCCCTCCACTTT | CASSLEGGWSPLHF
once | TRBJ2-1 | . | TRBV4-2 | TGTGCCAGCAGCCAACAGGGACCCTACAATGAGCAGTTCTTC | CASSQQGPYNEQFF
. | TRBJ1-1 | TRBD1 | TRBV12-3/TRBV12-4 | TGTGCCAGCAGAGGGGACAGGCGGTTCGGAGCTTTCTTT | CASRGDRRFGAFF
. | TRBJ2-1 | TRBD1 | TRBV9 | TGTGCCAGCAGCGTAGGGACAGGTCCCAATGAGCAGTTCTTC | CASSVGTGPNEQFF
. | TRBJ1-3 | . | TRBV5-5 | TGTGCCAGCAGCCCGGGGCTGGAGAACACCATATATTTT | CASSPGLENTIYF
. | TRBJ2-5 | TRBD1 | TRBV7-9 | TGTGCCAGCAGAGGGACAGGTACAGAGACCCAGTACTTC | CASRGTGTETQYF
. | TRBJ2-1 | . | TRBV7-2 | TGTGCCAGCAGCTCCTTGGGAGGTAGCTCCTACAATGAGCAGTTCTTC | CASSSLGGSSYNEQFF
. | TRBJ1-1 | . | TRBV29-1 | TGCAGCTCTGGGGCCGGGGACACTGAAGCTTTCTTT | CSSGAGDTEAFF
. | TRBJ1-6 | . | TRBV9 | TGTGCCAGCAGTGGGACGGACCCTAATTCACCCCTCCACTTT | CASSGTDPNSPLHF
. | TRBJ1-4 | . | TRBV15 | TGTGCCACCAGCAGAGAGGGGGGAGGTGAAAAACTGTTTTTT | CATSREGGGEKLFF
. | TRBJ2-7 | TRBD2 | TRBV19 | TGTGCCAGTAGTATCCGGCTAGCGGCCTACGAGCAGTACTTC | CASSIRLAAYEQYF
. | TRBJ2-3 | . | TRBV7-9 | TGTGCCAGCAGCTTAACCCCCACTAGCCGAGATACGCAGTATTTT | CASSLTPTSRDTQYF
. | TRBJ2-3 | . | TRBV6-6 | TGTGCCAGCAGTTACCGCCGGGGGTCAGATACGCAGTATTTT | CASSYRRGSDTQYF
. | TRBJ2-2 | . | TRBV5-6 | TGTGCCAGCAGCTTTGCCGTCAACACCGGGGAGCTGTTTTTT | CASSFAVNTGELFF
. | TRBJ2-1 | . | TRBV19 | TGTGCCAGTAGTATATTCGGTGGCGGGATCAATGAGCAGTTCTTC | CASSIFGGGINEQFF
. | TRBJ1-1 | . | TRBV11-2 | TGTGCCAGCAGCTTCCAGCAGAACACTGAAGCTTTCTTT | CASSFQQNTEAFF
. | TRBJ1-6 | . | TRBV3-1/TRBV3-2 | TGTGCCAGCAGCCAACTCTCGCGTAATTCACCCCTCCACTTT | CASSQLSRNSPLHF
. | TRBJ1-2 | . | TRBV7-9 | TGTGCCAGCAGTTTCGAGGGAAGTGAAGGCTACACCTTC | CASSFEGSEGYTF
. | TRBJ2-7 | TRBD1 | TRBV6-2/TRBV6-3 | TGTGCCAGCAGTTGGGGACAGGGACGGAACGAGCAGTACTTC | CASSWGQGRNEQYF
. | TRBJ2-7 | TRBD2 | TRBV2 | TGTGCCAGCAGCAGGACTAGCGGGAGGCTACCCTACGAGCAGTACTTC | CASSRTSGRLPYEQYF
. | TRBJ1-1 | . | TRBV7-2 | TGTGCCAGCAGCTCGACGGCCCTGAACACTGAAGCTTTCTTT | CASSSTALNTEAFF
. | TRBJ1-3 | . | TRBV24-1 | TGTGCCACCAGACCTTGGGGGTCCGGAAACACCATATATTTT | CATRPWGSGNTIYF
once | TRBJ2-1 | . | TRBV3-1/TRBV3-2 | TGTGCCAGCAGCCAAGATCTTGCAGGCACTATTTCCCGGGATGAGCAGTTCTTC | CASSQDLAGTISRDEQFF
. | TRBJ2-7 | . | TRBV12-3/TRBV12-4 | TGTGCCAGCAGGTCCGGGACTCTCTACGAGCAGTACTTC | CASRSGTLYEQYF
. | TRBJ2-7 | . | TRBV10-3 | TGTGCCATCAGGACGGGGCACTCCTACGAGCAGTACTTC | CAIRTGHSYEQYF
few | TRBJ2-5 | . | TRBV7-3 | TGTGCCAGCAGCCGGGGAGCATTCCAAGAGACCCAGTACTTC | CASSRGAFQETQYF
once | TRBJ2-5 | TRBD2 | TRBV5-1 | TGCGCCAGCAGCTTGGGGGGACTAGCGGGAGGACCAGAGACCCAGTACTTC | CASSLGGLAGGPETQYF
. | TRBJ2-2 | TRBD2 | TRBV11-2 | TGTGCCAGCAGCCCCCGGGAGGGAGGGACGGTCGGGGAGCTGTTTTTT | CASSPREGGTVGELFF
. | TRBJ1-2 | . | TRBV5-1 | TGCGCCAGCAGCTTGGGCCACAGCTATGGCTACACCTTC | CASSLGHSYGYTF
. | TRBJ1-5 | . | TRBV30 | TGTGCCTGGAGTGAAACAGGTGATCAGCCCCAGCATTTT | CAWSETGDQPQHF
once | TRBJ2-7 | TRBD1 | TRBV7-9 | TGTGCCAGCAGTGCACCAGGGGGACCCTACGAGCAGTACTTC | CASSAPGGPYEQYF
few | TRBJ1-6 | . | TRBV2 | TGTGCCAGCAGGGAGGGATTTAATTCACCCCTCCACTTT | CASREGFNSPLHF
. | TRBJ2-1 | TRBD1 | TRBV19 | TGTGCCAGTAGGACCGGGACAGGGCTCAATGAGCAGTTCTTC | CASRTGTGLNEQFF
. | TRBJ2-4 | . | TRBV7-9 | TGTGCCAGCAGCTTTTGGGGAGACCTAGCCAAAAACATTCAGTACTTC | CASSFWGDLAKNIQYF
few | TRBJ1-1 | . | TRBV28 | TGTGCCAGCAGTCTCTATAACACTGAAGCTTTCTTT | CASSLYNTEAFF
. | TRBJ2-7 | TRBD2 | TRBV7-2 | TGTGCCAGCAGCTTAGAGGGACTAGCCCGGATTGAGCAGTACTTC | CASSLEGLARIEQYF
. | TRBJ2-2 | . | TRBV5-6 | TGTGCCAGCAGCTCCTACGCCCTAGCGTACACCGGGGAGCTGTTTTTT | CASSSYALAYTGELFF